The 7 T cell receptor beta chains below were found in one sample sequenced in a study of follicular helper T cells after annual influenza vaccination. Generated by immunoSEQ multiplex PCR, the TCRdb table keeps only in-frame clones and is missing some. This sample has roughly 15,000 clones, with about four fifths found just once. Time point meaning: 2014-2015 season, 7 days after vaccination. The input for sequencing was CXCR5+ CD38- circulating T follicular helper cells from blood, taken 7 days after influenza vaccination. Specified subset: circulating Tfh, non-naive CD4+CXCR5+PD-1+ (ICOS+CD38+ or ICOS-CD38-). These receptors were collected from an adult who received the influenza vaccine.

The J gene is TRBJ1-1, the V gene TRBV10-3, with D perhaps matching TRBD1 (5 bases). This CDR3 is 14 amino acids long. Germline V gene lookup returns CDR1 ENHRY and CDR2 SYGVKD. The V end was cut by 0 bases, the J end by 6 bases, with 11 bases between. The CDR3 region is CAISESGGGAEAFF. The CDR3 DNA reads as TGTGCCATCAGTGAGTCGGGGGGAGGGGCTGAAGCTTTCTTT.

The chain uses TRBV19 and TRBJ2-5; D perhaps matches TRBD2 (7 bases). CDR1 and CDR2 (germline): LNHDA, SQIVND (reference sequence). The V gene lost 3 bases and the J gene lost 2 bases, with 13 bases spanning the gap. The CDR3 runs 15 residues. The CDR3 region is CASSMEGRGQETQYF. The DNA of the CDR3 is TGTGCCAGTAGTATGGAGGGGAGGGGGCAAGAGACCCAGTACTTC.

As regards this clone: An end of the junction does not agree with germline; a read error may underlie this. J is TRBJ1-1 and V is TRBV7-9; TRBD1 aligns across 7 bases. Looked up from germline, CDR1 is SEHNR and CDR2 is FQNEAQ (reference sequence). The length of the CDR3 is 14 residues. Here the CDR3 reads CASSLVTGNPEAFF. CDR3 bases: TGTGCCAGCAGCTTAGTGACAGGGAACCCTGAAGCTTTCTTT.

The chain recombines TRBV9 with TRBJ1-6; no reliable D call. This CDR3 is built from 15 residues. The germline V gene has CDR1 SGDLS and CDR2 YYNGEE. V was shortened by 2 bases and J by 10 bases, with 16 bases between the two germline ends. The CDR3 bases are TGTGCCAGCAGCGTTATGGACTCGGGGAGCTCACCCCTCCACTTT. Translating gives CASSVMDSGSSPLHF.

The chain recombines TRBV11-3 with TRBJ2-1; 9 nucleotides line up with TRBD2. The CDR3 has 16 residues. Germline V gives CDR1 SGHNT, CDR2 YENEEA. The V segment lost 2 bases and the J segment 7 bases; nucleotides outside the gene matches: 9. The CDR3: CASSLMNSGGSNEQFF. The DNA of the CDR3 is TGTGCCAGCAGCTTAATGAATAGCGGGGGTTCAAATGAGCAGTTCTTC.

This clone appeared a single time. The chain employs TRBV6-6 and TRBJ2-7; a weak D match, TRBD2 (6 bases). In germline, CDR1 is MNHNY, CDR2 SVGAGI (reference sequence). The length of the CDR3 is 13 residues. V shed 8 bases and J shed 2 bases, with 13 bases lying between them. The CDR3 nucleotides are TGTGCCAGCTGCCTAGCGACTACCTACGAGCAGTACTTC. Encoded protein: CASCLATTYEQYF.

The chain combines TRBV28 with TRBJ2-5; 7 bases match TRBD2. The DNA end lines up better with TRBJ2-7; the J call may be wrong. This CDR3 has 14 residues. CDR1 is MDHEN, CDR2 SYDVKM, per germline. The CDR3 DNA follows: TGTGCCAGCAGATCCGGGACTATTTCCTACGAGCAGTACTTC. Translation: CASRSGTISYEQYF.